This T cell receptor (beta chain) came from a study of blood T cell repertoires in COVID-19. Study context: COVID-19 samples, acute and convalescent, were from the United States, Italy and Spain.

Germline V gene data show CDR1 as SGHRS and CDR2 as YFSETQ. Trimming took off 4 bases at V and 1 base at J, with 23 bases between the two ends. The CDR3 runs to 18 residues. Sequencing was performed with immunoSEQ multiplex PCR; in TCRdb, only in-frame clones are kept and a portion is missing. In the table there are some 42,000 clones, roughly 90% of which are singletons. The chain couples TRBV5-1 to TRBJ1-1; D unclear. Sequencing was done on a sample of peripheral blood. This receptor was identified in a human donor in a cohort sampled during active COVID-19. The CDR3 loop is CASSPMEAPTTKNTEAFF. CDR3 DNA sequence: TGCGCCAGCAGCCCTATGGAGGCACCGACGACAAAGAACACTGAAGCTTTCTTT.